The T cell receptor beta chain described here comes from a study of blood T cell repertoires in COVID-19. In the study overall: Collection of acute and convalescent COVID-19 samples took place in the United States, Italy and Spain. T cells, B-cell-depleted T cells, or PBMCs supplied cDNA or gDNA.

V lost 8 bases to trimming and J lost 8 bases; unmatched junction nucleotides: 17. Germline V lookup: CDR1 SQVTM, CDR2 ANQGSEA. CDR3 length: 15 residues. Original handling: Researchers report that nucleated cell counts were estimated from reference gene primer amplification. This table comes from immunoSEQ multiplex PCR, and its TCRdb copy is limited to in-frame clones, with some not included. That table supplies the V and J calls and clone size; D and trimming were determined from the DNA. The table lists about 210,000 clones, about 92% of them singletons. V gene TRBV29-1 combines with J gene TRBJ1-1, with TRBD1 identical over 10 bases. Source material: peripheral blood. The clonotype comes from a man aged 30 to 39 with acute or convalescent COVID-19. In DNA form, the CDR3 reads TGCAGCATAATGAGGCGGGGACAGGGGAATATAGAAGCTTTCTTT. Protein sequence: CSIMRRGQGNIEAFF. The variable domain in full, completed from reference TRBV29-1 and TRBJ1-1, reads SAVISQKPSRDICQRGTSLTIQCQVDSQVTMMFWYRQQPGQSLTLIATANQGSEATYESGFVIDKFPISRPNLTFSTLTVSNMSPEDSSIYLCSIMRRGQGNIEAFFGQGTRLTVV.